The clone carrying this TCR beta chain was seen only a few times. The read terminates 3 residues before the CDR3 end, so the remaining end is supplied by the germline J gene. TCRdb keeps only in-frame clones here, not all; method: immunoSEQ multiplex PCR. This repertoire holds approximately 44,000 clones, and none appear only once. Most patients and controls had Caucasian heritage. This CDR3 has 13 residues. Trimming removed 1 base from V and 4 bases from J; junction bases left unmatched: 1. CDR1 and CDR2 (germline): SEHNR, FQNEAQ (reference sequence). The sample comes from a study of T cell clonality in common variable immunodeficiency.

The rearrangement links TRBV7-9 to TRBJ2-7; 7 bases match TRBD2. This TCR was recovered from a person aged 18 to 70 in good health. The specimen sequenced was peripheral blood mononuclear cells. The CDR3 here is CASSLVGGYEQYF. The sequenced CDR3 bases are TGTGCCAGCAGCTTAGTGGGGGGGTACGAG.